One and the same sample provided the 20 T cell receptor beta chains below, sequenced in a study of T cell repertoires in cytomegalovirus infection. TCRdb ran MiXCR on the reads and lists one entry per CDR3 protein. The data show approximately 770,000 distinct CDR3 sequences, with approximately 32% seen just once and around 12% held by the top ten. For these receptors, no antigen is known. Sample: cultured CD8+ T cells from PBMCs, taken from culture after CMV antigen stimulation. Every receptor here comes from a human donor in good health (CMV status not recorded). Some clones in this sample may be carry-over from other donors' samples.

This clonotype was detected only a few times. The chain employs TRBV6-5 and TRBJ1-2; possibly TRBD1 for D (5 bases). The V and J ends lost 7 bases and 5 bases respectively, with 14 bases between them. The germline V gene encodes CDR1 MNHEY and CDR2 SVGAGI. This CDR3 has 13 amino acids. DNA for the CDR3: TGTGCCAGCACCGAGGGGCCCGGGTATGGCTACACCTTC. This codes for CASTEGPGYGYTF.

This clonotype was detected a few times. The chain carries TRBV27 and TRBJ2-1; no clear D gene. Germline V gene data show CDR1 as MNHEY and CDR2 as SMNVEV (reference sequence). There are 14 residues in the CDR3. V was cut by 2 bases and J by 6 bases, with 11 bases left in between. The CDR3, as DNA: TGTGCCAGCAGTTTACTTGGGGATCGCAATGAGCAGTTCTTC. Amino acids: CASSLLGDRNEQFF.

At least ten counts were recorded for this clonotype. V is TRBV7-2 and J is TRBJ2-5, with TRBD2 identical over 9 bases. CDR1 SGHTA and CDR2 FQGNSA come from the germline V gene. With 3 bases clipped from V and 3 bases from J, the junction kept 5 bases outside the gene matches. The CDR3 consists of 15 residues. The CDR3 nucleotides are TGTGCCAGCAGCTTGGCCGGGACTAGCAAAGAGACCCAGTACTTC. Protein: CASSLAGTSKETQYF.

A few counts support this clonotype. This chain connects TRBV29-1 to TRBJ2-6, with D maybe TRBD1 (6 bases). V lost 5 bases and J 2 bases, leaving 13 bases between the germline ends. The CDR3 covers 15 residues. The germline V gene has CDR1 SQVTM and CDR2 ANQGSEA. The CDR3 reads CSVPGVSAGANVLTF. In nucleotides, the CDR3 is TGCAGCGTTCCAGGGGTGTCGGCTGGGGCCAACGTCCTGACTTTC.

The CDR3 spells CATSDGTSGPIGREETQYF. For the CDR3, the DNA is TGTGCCACCAGTGACGGGACTAGCGGGCCCATTGGCCGGGAGGAGACCCAGTACTTC. The chain is built from TRBV24-1 and TRBJ2-5; 12 nucleotides align to TRBD2. Per the germline V gene, CDR1 is KGHDR and CDR2 is SFDVKD. There are 19 residues in the CDR3. V shed 4 bases, J shed 5 bases, and the junction held 16 bases outside the gene matches.

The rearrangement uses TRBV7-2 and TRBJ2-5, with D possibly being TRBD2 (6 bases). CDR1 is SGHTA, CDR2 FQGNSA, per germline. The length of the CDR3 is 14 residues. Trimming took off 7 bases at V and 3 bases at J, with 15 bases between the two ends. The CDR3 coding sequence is TGTGCCAGCATTGCAAGGTGGGGGGAAGAGACCCAGTACTTC. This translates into CASIARWGEETQYF.

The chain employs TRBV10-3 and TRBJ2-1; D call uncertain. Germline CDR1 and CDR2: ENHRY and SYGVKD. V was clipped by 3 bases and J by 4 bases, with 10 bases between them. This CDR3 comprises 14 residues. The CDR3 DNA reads TGTGCCATCAGTGATGACCCGCAATACAATGAGCAGTTCTTC. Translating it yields CAISDDPQYNEQFF.

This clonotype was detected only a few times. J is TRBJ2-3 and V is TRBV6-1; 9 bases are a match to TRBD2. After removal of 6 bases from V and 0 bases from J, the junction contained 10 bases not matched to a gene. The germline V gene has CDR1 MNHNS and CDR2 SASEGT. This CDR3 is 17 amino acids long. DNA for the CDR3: TGTGCCAGCAGCTTAGCGGGGGAGGCCTCTAGCACAGATACGCAGTATTTT. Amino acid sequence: CASSLAGEASSTDTQYF.

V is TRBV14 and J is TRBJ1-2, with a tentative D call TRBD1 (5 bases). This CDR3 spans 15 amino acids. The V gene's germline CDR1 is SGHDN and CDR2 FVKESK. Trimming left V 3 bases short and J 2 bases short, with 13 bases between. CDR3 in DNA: TGTGCCAGCAGCCACGGATACACAGGAAACTATGGCTACACCTTC. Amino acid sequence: CASSHGYTGNYGYTF.

Here the CDR3 DNA reads TGTGCCAGCAGTTACGCCACTAGCGGTCGCCTCAATACGCAGTATTTT. Protein sequence: CASSYATSGRLNTQYF. V and J are TRBV6-6 and TRBJ2-3, with 8 positions matching TRBD2. The CDR3 runs 16 residues. The ends lost 2 bases at V and 7 bases at J; junction bases unmatched: 11. Germline CDR1 reads MNHNY; CDR2 reads SVGAGI (reference sequence).

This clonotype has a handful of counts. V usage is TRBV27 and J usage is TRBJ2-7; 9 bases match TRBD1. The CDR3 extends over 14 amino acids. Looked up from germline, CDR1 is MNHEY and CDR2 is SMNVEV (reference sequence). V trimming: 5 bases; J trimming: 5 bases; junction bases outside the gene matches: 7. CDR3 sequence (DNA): TGTGCCAGCAGTCCGGGGACAGGGAGGCACGAGCAGTACTTC. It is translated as CASSPGTGRHEQYF.

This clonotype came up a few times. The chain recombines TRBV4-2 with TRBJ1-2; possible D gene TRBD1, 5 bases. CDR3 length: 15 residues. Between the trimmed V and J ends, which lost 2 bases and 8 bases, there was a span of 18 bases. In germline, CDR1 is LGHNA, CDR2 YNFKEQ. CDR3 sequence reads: CASSQSGDLIRGYTF. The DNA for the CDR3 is TGTGCCAGCAGCCAAAGTGGGGACTTGATCAGGGGCTACACCTTC.

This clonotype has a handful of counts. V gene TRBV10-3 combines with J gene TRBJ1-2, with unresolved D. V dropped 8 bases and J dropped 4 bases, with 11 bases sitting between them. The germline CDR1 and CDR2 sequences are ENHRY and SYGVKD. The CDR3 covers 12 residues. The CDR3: CAIPKPGYGYTF. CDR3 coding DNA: TGTGCCATCCCGAAACCGGGCTATGGCTACACCTTC.

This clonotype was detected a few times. The CDR3 DNA reads TGTGCCAGCAGACTCGGGACAGGGGAGCGCGAAAAACTGTTTTTT. Its protein product is CASRLGTGEREKLFF. This rearrangement joins TRBV28 to TRBJ1-4; TRBD1 agrees at 10 bases. Germline V CDR1 and CDR2: MDHEN, SYDVKM. J lost 8 bases, V lost 6 bases, and 9 bases had no gene match. The length of the CDR3 is 15 residues.

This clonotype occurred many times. The CDR3 DNA is TGTGCCAGCAGTTGGTCCGGAGGCGAGCAGTACGTC. Its translation is CASSWSGGEQYV. J is TRBJ2-7 and V is TRBV6-2 or TRBV6-3; tentatively, D is TRBD2 (5 bases). V dropped 4 bases and J dropped 6 bases, with 10 bases sitting between them. The CDR3 totals 12 residues. CDR1 is MNHEY, CDR2 SVGEGT, per germline.

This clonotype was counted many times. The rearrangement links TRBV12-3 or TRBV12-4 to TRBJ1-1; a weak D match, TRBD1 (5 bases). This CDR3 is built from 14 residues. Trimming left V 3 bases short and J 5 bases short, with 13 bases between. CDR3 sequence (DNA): TGTGCCAGCAGTTTCCCGGGGAGGGGTACTGAAGCTTTCTTT. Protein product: CASSFPGRGTEAFF.

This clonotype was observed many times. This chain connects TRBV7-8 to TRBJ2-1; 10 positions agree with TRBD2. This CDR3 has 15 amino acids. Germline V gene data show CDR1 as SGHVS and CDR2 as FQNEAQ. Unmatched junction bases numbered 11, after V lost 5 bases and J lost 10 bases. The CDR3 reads CASSVLAGALGEQFF. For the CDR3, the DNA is TGTGCCAGCAGCGTCCTAGCGGGGGCTCTCGGGGAGCAGTTCTTC. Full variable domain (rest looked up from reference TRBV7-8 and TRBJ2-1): GAGVSQSPRYKVAKRGQDVALRCDPISGHVSLFWYQQALGQGPEFLTYFQNEAQLDKSGLPSDRFFAERPEGSVSTLKIQRTQQEDSAVYLCASSVLAGALGEQFFGPGTRLTVL.

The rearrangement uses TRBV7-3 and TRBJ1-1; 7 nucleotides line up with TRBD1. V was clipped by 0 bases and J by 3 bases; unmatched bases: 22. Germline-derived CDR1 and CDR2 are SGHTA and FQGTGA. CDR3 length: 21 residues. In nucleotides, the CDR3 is TGTGCCAGCAGCTTAACGGGCTATGGGGATCGTGACAGGGCAACGGACACTGAAGCTTTCTTT. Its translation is CASSLTGYGDRDRATDTEAFF.

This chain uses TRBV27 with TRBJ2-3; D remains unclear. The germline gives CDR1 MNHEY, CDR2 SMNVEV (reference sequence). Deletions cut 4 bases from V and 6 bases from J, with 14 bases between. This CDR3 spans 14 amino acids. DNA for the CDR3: TGTGCCAGCAGTTCTCGGGCGGATTATGATACGCAGTATTTT. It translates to CASSSRADYDTQYF.

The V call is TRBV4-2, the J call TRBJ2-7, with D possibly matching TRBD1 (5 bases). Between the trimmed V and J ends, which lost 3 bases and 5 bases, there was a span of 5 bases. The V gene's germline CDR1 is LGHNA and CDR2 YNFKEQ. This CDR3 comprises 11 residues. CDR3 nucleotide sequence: TGTGCCAGCAGCCAGGACAACGAGCAGTACTTC. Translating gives CASSQDNEQYF.